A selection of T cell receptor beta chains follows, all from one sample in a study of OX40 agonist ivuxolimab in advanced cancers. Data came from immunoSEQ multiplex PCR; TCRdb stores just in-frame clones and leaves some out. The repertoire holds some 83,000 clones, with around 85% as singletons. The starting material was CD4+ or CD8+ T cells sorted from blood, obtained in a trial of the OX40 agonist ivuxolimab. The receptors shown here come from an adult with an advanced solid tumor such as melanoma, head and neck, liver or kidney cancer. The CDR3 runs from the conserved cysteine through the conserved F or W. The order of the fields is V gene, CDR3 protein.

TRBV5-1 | CASSQGQGSRGYTF
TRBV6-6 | CASSYGTANTEQYF
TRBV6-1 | CASSLDRVQTQYF
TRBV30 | CALGDGYTF
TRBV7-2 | CASRVMVDTEAFF
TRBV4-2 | CASSQGLRGLLSGYEQYF
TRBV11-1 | CASSSLGNSPLHF
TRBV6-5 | CASGLEAFF
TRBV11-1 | CASSLGSGNEQFF
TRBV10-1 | CASSHSGAPLHF
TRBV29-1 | CSVEAGELPTYEQYF
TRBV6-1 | CASSREENQPQHF
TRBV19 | CASRMELDRVHQPQHF
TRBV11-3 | CASSLVAGSTDTQYF
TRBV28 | CASSLADGTGAGYTF
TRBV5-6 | CASSLGQKSNYGYTF
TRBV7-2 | CASSFHQPMDEQFF
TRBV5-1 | CASSLAGQGTEAFF
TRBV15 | CATSRGVLAGDTQYF
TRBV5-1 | CASSDDRALMNTEAFF
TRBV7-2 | CASSFGVAGTDTQYF
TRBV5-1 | CASSLEAPPTGELFF
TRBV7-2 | CASSLLAGTTYNEQFF
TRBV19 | CASSTRTGSNEQYF
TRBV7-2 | CASSSTSGRAGEQFF
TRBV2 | CASSEGNYEQYF
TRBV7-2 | CASSLGPQGTTEAFF
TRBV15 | CATSRALDVDSNQPQHF
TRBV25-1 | CASSESIGQGFTGELFF
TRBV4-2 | CASSQVFPGTNEQFF
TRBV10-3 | CAISEGPLSGNTIYF
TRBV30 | CAWSVHRGTEAFF
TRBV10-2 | CASSQSGGRVDEQYF
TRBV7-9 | CASSPAVGELFF
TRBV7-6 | CASSLGGRYNEQFF
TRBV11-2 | CASSLPGAGDKETQYF
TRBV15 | CATSRDRGGSGTEAFF
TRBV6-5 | CASSSSGGEQYF
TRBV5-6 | CASSLITFSMTGPYNEQFF
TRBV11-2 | CASSLFDSLNGYTF
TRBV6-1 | CASSVVRANTEAFF
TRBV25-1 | CASIPTGASYGYTF
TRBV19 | CASAPRPSGAYNEQFF
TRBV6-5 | CASSPDGGLTYEQYF
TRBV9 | CASSRRPADTQYF
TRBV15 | CATSRDGTDTEAFF
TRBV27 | CASQKVDPSGRFYEQYF